The 12 T cell receptor beta chains listed next were all sequenced from one sample in a study of blood T cells in healthy people across ages. A second PCR of roughly 7 to 11 cycles used a sample-barcoded 5' primer and a J-beta primer mix. TCRdb used MiXCR to reprocess the 5' RACE reads, holding one entry per CDR3 protein. Of about 800,000 distinct CDR3 sequences in the sample, about 42% were seen once. The sample comprised blood. Receptor source: a man at least 80 years old in good health.

This clonotype showed up just a few times. The chain has TRBV15 and TRBJ1-5; TRBD1 matches 7 bases. V trimming: 0 bases; J trimming: 5 bases; junction bases outside the gene matches: 10. This CDR3 is built from 17 residues. CDR1 LNHNV and CDR2 YYDKDF come from the germline V gene (reference sequence). The chain's CDR3 is CATSRDLGTVLDQPQHF. The CDR3 region has the DNA TGTGCCACCAGCAGAGATCTAGGGACAGTCCTCGATCAGCCCCAGCATTTT.

The chain combines TRBV28 with TRBJ2-1, with D uncertain. CDR1 MDHEN and CDR2 SYDVKM come from the germline V gene. Deletions cut 7 bases from V and 10 bases from J, with 17 bases between. CDR3 length equals 13 residues. The CDR3: CASNTEWAREQFF. DNA of the CDR3: TGTGCCAGCAACACTGAATGGGCGCGGGAGCAGTTCTTC.

Details on this clonotype: One junction end disagrees with the germline gene, perhaps due to a read error. The chain employs TRBV5-1 and TRBJ2-1; 7 bases align to TRBD1. The germline CDR1 and CDR2 sequences are SGHRS and YFSETQ. This CDR3 spans 15 amino acids. The CDR3 region has the DNA TGTGCCAGCAGTCTTGCTCAGGGGGCCTACAATGAGCAGTTCTTC. Translation gives CASSLAQGAYNEQFF.

The chain links TRBV5-8 to TRBJ2-1; no reliable D call. V gave up 0 bases and J gave up 3 bases, with 7 bases separating them. This CDR3 has 14 amino acids. The V gene's germline CDR1 is SGHTS and CDR2 YDEGEE. The CDR3 sequence: CASSLAYGYNEQFF. The CDR3 region has the DNA TGTGCCAGCAGCTTGGCCTACGGCTACAATGAGCAGTTCTTC. The full variable domain, rest sourced from reference TRBV5-8 and TRBJ2-1, is EAGVTQSPTHLIKTRGQQATLRCSPISGHTSVYWYQQALGLGLQFLLWYDEGEERNRGNFPPRFSGRQFPNYSSELNVNALELEDSALYLCASSLAYGYNEQFFGPGTRLTVL.

CDR3 protein: CSAEVMGSDNEQYF. In nucleotides, the CDR3 is TGCAGTGCTGAGGTGATGGGGTCAGACAATGAGCAGTACTTC. V and J are TRBV20-1 and TRBJ2-7; D gene ambiguous. The CDR3 has 14 amino acids. CDR1 is DFQATT and CDR2 is SNEGSKA in the germline V gene (reference sequence). V was cut by 5 bases and J by 7 bases, with 21 bases left in between.

A few counts support this clonotype. The gene calls are TRBV2 and TRBJ2-1; 15 nucleotides agree with TRBD2. The V and J ends lost 6 bases and 7 bases, in that order; junction bases with no gene match: 10. This CDR3 has 17 amino acids. Germline V gene data show CDR1 as SNHLY and CDR2 as FYNNEI. In DNA, the CDR3 is TGTGCCAGCAGCGGATTCGGACTAGCGGGAGGGCAAAATGAGCAGTTCTTC. It is translated as CASSGFGLAGGQNEQFF. The full variable domain, in which reference TRBV2 and TRBJ2-1 provide the parts outside the CDR3, is EPEVTQTPSHQVTQMGQEVILRCVPISNHLYFYWYRQILGQKVEFLVSFYNNEISEKSEIFDDQFSVERPDGSNFTLKIRSTKLEDSAMYFCASSGFGLAGGQNEQFFGPGTRLTVL.

This sequence joins TRBV12-3 or TRBV12-4 and TRBJ2-7, with TRBD2 identical over 7 bases. The junction had 9 bases not matched to a gene; V was cut back by 1 base and J by 3 bases. CDR3 length equals 16 residues. DNA of the CDR3: TGTGCCAGCAGTTTAGGAGGCGGGGGAACTGTCTACGAGCAGTACTTC. Amino acids: CASSLGGGGTVYEQYF.

The chain recombines TRBV7-2 with TRBJ2-5, with unresolved D. This CDR3 comprises 13 residues. Between the trimmed V and J ends, which lost 4 bases and 3 bases, there was a span of 9 bases. Germline CDR1 SGHTA, CDR2 FQGNSA. DNA of the CDR3: TGTGCCAGCAGCTCCCGGCAGGAAGAGACCCAGTACTTC. Its protein is CASSSRQEETQYF.

The sample holds a few counts of this clonotype. Here the CDR3 reads CSARRWGGTDTQYF. The CDR3 bases are TGCAGTGCTAGAAGATGGGGGGGCACAGATACGCAGTATTTT. The chain recombines TRBV20-1 with TRBJ2-3; D may be TRBD2 (6 bases). The V end lost 2 bases, the J end lost 1 base, and 10 bases lay between the germline ends. The germline CDR1 and CDR2 sequences are DFQATT and SNEGSKA (reference sequence). The CDR3 is 14 amino acids.

The V gene is TRBV7-2, the J gene TRBJ1-1; D might be TRBD1 (5 bases). In germline, CDR1 is SGHTA, CDR2 FQGNSA. This CDR3 has 12 residues. V gave up 3 bases and J gave up 7 bases, with 9 bases separating them. The CDR3 region is CASSFIQGEAFF. CDR3 bases: TGTGCCAGCAGCTTTATTCAGGGTGAAGCTTTCTTT.

The CDR3, as DNA: TGTGCCTGGAGTGGGAGCCAGGGAGCCAGCTCCTACAATGAGCAGTTCTTC. Translation gives CAWSGSQGASSYNEQFF. This sequence joins TRBV30 and TRBJ2-1; D tentatively reads TRBD1 or TRBD2 (5 bases each). The CDR3 spans 17 residues. Germline V lookup: CDR1 GTSNPN, CDR2 SVGIG (reference sequence). Trimming left V 1 base short and J 0 bases short, with 16 bases between.

V gene TRBV3-1 combines with J gene TRBJ2-3; TRBD2 agrees at 8 bases. The CDR3 runs 15 residues. Germline CDR1 is LGHDT and CDR2 is YNNKEL (reference sequence). After removal of 2 bases from V and 3 bases from J, the junction contained 4 bases not matched to a gene. CDR3 nucleotides: TGTGCCAGCAGCCAAACGGGACTAGGTACAGATACGCAGTATTTT. Translated: CASSQTGLGTDTQYF.